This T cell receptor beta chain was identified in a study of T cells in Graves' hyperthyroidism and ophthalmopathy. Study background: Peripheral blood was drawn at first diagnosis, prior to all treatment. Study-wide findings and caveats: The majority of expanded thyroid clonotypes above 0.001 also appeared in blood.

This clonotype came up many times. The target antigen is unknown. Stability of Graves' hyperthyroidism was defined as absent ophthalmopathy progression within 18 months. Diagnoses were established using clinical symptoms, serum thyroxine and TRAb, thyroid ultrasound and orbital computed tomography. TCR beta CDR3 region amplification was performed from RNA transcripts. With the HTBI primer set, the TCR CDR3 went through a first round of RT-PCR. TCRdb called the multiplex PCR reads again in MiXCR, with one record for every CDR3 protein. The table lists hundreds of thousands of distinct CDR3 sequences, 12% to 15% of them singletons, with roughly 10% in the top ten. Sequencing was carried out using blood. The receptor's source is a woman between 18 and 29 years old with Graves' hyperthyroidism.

CDR3 sequence (DNA): TGTGCCAGCAGCTTAGGCCTCATAGACTACGAGCAGTACTTC. As protein: CASSLGLIDYEQYF. J is TRBJ2-7 and V is TRBV13; D call uncertain. Per germline, CDR1 PRHDT and CDR2 FYEKMQ (reference sequence). Between the trimmed V and J ends, which lost 0 bases and 3 bases, there was a span of 9 bases. The CDR3 covers 14 residues.